Following are 7 T cell receptor beta chains from one sample sequenced in a study of CD8 T cells in ankylosing spondylitis. TCRdb re-called the 5' RACE reads through MiXCR, storing one row per CDR3 protein. The top ten clones hold 0.75% to 0.9% of a sample with hundreds of thousands of distinct CDR3 sequences, roughly a quarter of them seen once. No cognate antigen is known for these TCRs. Notes on the study in general: In ankylosing spondylitis blood, a motif of roughly eight highly homologous TCR beta variants appeared characteristic.

Sequencing input: blood, either unsorted or a sorted T cell fraction (not recorded which). Receptors originate from a male donor with ankylosing spondylitis.

The table lists this clonotype with many counts. The J gene is TRBJ2-1, the V gene TRBV7-2, with a possible D match to TRBD2 (5 bases). The CDR3 has 14 amino acids. The germline V and J ends were trimmed by 7 bases and 5 bases, with 15 bases remaining between them. Germline V gene sequence: CDR1 SGHTA, CDR2 FQGNSA. The CDR3 loop is CASKGQLADNEQFF. The CDR3 DNA reads TGTGCCAGCAAAGGGCAGCTAGCAGACAATGAGCAGTTCTTC.

The chain joins TRBV7-9 to TRBJ2-5; D is perhaps TRBD1 (5 bases). Trimming removed 2 bases at V and 0 bases at J, with 7 bases between. CDR3 length: 14 residues. Germline CDR1 reads SEHNR; CDR2 reads FQNEAQ (reference sequence). The CDR3 nucleotides are TGTGCCAGCAGCTTAACCAGGGACCAAGAGACCCAGTACTTC. Its protein product is CASSLTRDQETQYF.

This clonotype was counted only a few times. This sequence joins TRBV12-3 or TRBV12-4 and TRBJ2-5; D gene ambiguous. The CDR3 spans 16 residues. The ends were cut back, 2 bases at V and 4 bases at J, with 17 bases in the middle. CDR3: CASSLLATRTGETQYF. The CDR3 nucleotides read TGTGCCAGCAGTTTACTGGCGACCAGGACCGGAGAGACCCAGTACTTC.

This clonotype has only a few counts. J is TRBJ2-1 and V is TRBV12-3 or TRBV12-4, with 9 bases aligning to TRBD2. V was pared by 6 bases and J by 3 bases, with 18 bases of the junction left unmatched. The CDR3 contains 19 residues. CDR3 DNA sequence: TGTGCCAGCAGCCTCACAACCTATGGACTAGCGCGGTTCTACAATGAGCAGTTCTTC. Protein product: CASSLTTYGLARFYNEQFF.

The V gene is TRBV3-1, the J gene TRBJ1-3, with TRBD1 as a possible D gene (5 bases). Germline CDR1 and CDR2: LGHDT and YNNKEL (reference sequence). The V end lost 1 base, the J end lost 5 bases, and 6 bases lay between the germline ends. The CDR3 has 13 residues. CDR3 nucleotides: TGTGCCAGCAGCCAAGGGGGCCGAAACACCATATATTTT. It codes for CASSQGGRNTIYF.

The table lists this clonotype with a few counts. The chain couples TRBV28 to TRBJ2-1; TRBD1 aligns across 8 bases. The ends lost 7 bases at V and 0 bases at J; junction bases unmatched: 5. CDR1 is MDHEN, CDR2 SYDVKM, per germline. The CDR3 loop spans 15 amino acids. The CDR3 DNA is TGTGCCAGCACAAAGACAGGGGCCTCCTACAATGAGCAGTTCTTC. Its translation: CASTKTGASYNEQFF.

V and J are TRBV5-1 and TRBJ2-3; no clear D gene. Looked up from germline, CDR1 is SGHRS and CDR2 is YFSETQ. The CDR3 is 13 residues long. V shed 2 bases and J shed 4 bases, with 8 bases lying between them. Written as DNA, the CDR3 is TGCGCCAGCAGCTTTAGCCCCGCAGATACGCAGTATTTT. Protein sequence: CASSFSPADTQYF.